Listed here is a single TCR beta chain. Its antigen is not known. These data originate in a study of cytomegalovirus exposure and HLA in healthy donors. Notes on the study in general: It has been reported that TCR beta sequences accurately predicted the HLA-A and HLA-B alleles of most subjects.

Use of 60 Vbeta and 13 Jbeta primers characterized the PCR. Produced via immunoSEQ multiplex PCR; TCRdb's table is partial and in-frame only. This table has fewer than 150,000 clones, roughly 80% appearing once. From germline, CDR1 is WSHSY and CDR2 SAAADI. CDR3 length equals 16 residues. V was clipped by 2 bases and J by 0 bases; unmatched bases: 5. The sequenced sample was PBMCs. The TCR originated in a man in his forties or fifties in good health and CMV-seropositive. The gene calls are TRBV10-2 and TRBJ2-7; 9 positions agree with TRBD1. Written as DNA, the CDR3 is TGCGCCAGCAGTGAGGCACGACAGGGGGGCTCCTACGAGCAGTACTTC. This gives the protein CASSEARQGGSYEQYF.